A selection of T cell receptor beta chains follows, all from one sample in a study of identical twins. TCRdb called the 5' RACE reads again in MiXCR, with one record for every CDR3 protein. The sample holds some 500,000 distinct CDR3 sequences, 13% to 15% seen once. A further study also used this sample, focusing on yellow fever vaccine responses in identical twins.

The specimen sequenced was CD4+ T cells sorted from blood. Receptor source: a woman aged 18 to 35 in good health. CDR3s leave out the opening cysteine and the closing phenylalanine or tryptophan. The order of the fields is J gene, V gene, CDR3 protein.

>TRBJ1-3|TRBV12-3/TRBV12-4
ASSLGNTIY
>TRBJ2-2|TRBV4-1
ASSQGAGGYTGELF
>TRBJ2-1|TRBV5-6
ASGPGLLGGPGNEQF
>TRBJ2-5|TRBV29-1
SVEGQLQETQY
>TRBJ2-1|TRBV12-3/TRBV12-4
ASSLARSLGGEYNEQF
>TRBJ2-2|TRBV12-3/TRBV12-4
ASSLRGPPLAGELF
>TRBJ2-4|TRBV5-1
ASSPARTGLDIQY
>TRBJ2-7|TRBV27
ATRSLQGAYYEQY
>TRBJ1-1|TRBV5-5
ASSFAQETEAF
>TRBJ1-4|TRBV5-1
ASSIGDRGNVGTNEKLF
>TRBJ2-5|TRBV18
ASSRDRATQY
>TRBJ2-4|TRBV12-3/TRBV12-4
ASRAASKNIQY
>TRBJ2-3|TRBV28
ASSSDDRDTQY
>TRBJ2-4|TRBV27
ASRRQGSKNIQY
>TRBJ2-5|TRBV11-1
ASSYSSGTEETQY